This TCR beta chain was sequenced during a study of chemoradiotherapy in HPV16-positive cancers. Assay: immunoSEQ multiplex PCR; the TCRdb copy retains only in-frame clones and omits some. The sample gives approximately 1,500 clones, approximately 78% of which show up once; 5.5% to 7.5% is in the top ten. The specimen comprised tumor tissue, sampled from a patient who underwent chemoradiotherapy. This TCR was recovered from a human donor with HPV-associated anogenital cancer.

Here the CDR3 reads CASSPLGGSGANVLTF. The CDR3 DNA follows: TGTGCCAGCAGCCCACTTGGCGGGTCTGGGGCCAACGTCCTGACTTTC. The chain uses TRBV14 and TRBJ2-6, with a possible D match to TRBD2 (5 bases). Germline assignment: CDR1 SGHDN and CDR2 FVKESK. The CDR3 totals 16 residues. V dropped 4 bases and J dropped 1 base, with 11 bases sitting between them.